The rows below give T cell receptor beta chains drawn from one sample of a study of T-cell memory formation after mild COVID-19. Using its own MiXCR run on the 5' RACE reads, TCRdb lists one record per CDR3 protein. The data hold about 250,000 distinct CDR3 sequences, with under 20% observed a single time. Input material: PBMCs or a T cell subset sorted from them (not recorded which). These receptors originate from a man aged 18 to 29 who had mild COVID-19 (a few samples of this study predate the infection). Cell type and time point are not known. Each CDR3 is given with its conserved first and last residue. The order of the fields is CDR3 protein, CDR3 DNA, clone size, D gene, V gene, J gene. The D gene is left open where the match is weak. Only some rows state a clone size, as once, few, many or a class for expanded clones.

CATSRDSGLDTQYF	TGTGCCACCAGCAGAGATTCGGGACTAGATACGCAGTATTTT	few	-	TRBV15	TRBJ2-3
CASSYSIRTVTDTQYF	TGTGCCAGCAGTTACTCGATACGGACGGTAACAGATACGCAGTATTTT	few	-	TRBV6-5	TRBJ2-3
CASSYPPTGELFF	TGTGCCAGCAGTTACCCTCCCACCGGGGAGCTGTTTTTT	many	-	TRBV6-5	TRBJ2-2
CASRPQKAGKVGGYTF	TGTGCCAGCAGACCCCAGAAAGCAGGGAAGGTTGGTGGCTACACCTTC	-	-	TRBV12-3/TRBV12-4	TRBJ1-2
CASSQESLRTSGGARTGELFF	TGCGCCAGCAGCCAAGAATCCCTCCGGACTAGCGGGGGGGCCCGGACCGGGGAGCTGTTTTTT	few	TRBD2	TRBV4-1	TRBJ2-2
CASSLEWGADTQYF	TGTGCCAGCAGCTTGGAGTGGGGCGCAGATACGCAGTATTTT	few	-	TRBV5-5	TRBJ2-3
CSAAILAGGPSTDTQYF	TGCAGTGCCGCTATCCTAGCGGGGGGACCTAGCACAGATACGCAGTATTTT	few	TRBD2	TRBV20-1	TRBJ2-3
CASSRGADTQYF	TGTGCCAGCAGCCGGGGGGCAGATACGCAGTATTTT	many	-	TRBV3-1	TRBJ2-3
CASSVCCWVAKNIQYF	TGTGCCAGCAGCGTGTGTTGCTGGGTAGCCAAAAACATTCAGTACTTC	few	-	TRBV9	TRBJ2-4
CASSQGQGSGQETQYF	TGTGCCAGCAGCCAAGGACAGGGATCGGGGCAAGAGACCCAGTACTTC	-	TRBD1	TRBV4-2	TRBJ2-5
CASSSDRYQETQYF	TGTGCCAGCAGTAGTGACAGGTACCAAGAGACCCAGTACTTC	-	-	TRBV11-3	TRBJ2-5
CASSYLVGQGAFAFF	TGTGCCAGCAGTTACTTAGTGGGACAGGGGGCATTCGCTTTCTTT	-	TRBD1	TRBV6-5	TRBJ1-1
CSAPSGSDSQETQYF	TGCAGTGCCCCCTCCGGGTCAGATTCCCAAGAGACCCAGTACTTC	few	-	TRBV20-1	TRBJ2-5
CSGSAGQGFQETQYF	TGCAGTGGTAGCGCGGGACAGGGTTTCCAAGAGACCCAGTACTTC	few	TRBD1	TRBV20-1	TRBJ2-5
CASSQEQLVWGYTF	TGCGCCAGCAGCCAAGAACAGCTAGTTTGGGGCTACACCTTC	-	-	TRBV4-1	TRBJ1-2
CAISPRDSSLYEQYF	TGTGCCATCAGTCCTAGGGACAGCTCGCTCTACGAGCAGTACTTC	few	TRBD1	TRBV10-3	TRBJ2-7
CASSQTLVADTQYF	TGTGCCAGCAGCCAAACTTTGGTTGCAGATACGCAGTATTTT	-	-	TRBV5-4	TRBJ2-3
CASSLSGIQYF	TGTGCCAGCAGCTTGTCGGGCATTCAGTACTTC	few	-	TRBV7-9	TRBJ2-4
CASSLRDRGHTQYF	TGTGCCAGCAGTTTGCGGGACAGGGGACATACGCAGTATTTT	many	TRBD1	TRBV27	TRBJ2-3
CATSSRGGGTDTQYF	TGTGCCACCAGCTCGCGGGGGGGCGGCACAGATACGCAGTATTTT	-	TRBD2	TRBV15	TRBJ2-3